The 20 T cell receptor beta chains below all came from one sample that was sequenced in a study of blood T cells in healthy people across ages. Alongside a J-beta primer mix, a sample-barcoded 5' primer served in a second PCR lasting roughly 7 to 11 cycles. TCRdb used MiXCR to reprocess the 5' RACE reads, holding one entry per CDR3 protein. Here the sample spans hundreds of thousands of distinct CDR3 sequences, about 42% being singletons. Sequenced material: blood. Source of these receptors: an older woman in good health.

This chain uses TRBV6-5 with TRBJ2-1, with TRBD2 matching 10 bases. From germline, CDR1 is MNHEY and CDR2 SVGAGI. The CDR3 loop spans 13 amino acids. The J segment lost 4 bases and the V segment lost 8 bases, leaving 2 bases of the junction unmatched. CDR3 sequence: CASWTSGYNEQFF. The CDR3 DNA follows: TGTGCCAGCTGGACTAGCGGTTACAATGAGCAGTTCTTC.

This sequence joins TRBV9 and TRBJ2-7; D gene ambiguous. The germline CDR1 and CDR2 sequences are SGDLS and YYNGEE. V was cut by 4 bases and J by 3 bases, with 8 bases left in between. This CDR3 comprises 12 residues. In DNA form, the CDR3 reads TGTGCCAGCAGCCCGAACGGCTACGAGCAGTACTTC. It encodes CASSPNGYEQYF.

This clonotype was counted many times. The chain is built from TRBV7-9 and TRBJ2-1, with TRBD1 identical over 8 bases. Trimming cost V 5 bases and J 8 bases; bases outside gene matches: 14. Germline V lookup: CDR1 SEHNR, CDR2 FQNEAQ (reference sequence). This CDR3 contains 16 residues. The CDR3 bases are TGTGCCAGCAGCATAGGAGGACAGGGTATTAACGATGAGCAGTTCTTC. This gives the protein CASSIGGQGINDEQFF.

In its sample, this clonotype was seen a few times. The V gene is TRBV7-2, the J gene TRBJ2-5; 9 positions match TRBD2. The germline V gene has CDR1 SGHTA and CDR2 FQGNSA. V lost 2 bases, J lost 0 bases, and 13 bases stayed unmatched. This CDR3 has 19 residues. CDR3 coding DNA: TGTGCCAGCAGCTTACCCCACGCCTTGCTAGCGGGGTACCAAGAGACCCAGTACTTC. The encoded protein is CASSLPHALLAGYQETQYF.

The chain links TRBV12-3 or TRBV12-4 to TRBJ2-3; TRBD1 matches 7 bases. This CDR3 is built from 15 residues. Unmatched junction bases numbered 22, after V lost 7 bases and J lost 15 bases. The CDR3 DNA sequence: TGTGCCAGCACTAGGGACAGATTAAGCACAGATACGGAATATTTT. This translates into CASTRDRLSTDTEYF.

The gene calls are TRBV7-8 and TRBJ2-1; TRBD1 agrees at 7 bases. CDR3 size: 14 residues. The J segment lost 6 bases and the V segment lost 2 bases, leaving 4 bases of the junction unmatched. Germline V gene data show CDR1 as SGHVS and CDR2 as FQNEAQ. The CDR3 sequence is CASSLRDRVNEQFF. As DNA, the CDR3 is TGTGCCAGCAGCTTACGAGACAGGGTCAATGAGCAGTTCTTC.

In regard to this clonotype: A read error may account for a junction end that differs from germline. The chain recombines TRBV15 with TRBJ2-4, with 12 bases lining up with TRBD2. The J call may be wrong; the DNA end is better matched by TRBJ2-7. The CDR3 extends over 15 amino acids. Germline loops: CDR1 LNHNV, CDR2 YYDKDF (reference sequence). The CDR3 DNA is TGTGCCGCCAGCAACGGACTAGCGGGAAACTACGAGCAGTACTTC. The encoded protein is CAASNGLAGNYEQYF.

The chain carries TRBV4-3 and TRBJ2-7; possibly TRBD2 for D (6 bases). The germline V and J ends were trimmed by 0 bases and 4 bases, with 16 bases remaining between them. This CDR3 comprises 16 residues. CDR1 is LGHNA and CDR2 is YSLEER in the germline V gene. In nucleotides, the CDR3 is TGCGCCAGCAGCCAAGATCTGGGACTTAGGTCTTACGAGCAGTACTTC. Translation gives CASSQDLGLRSYEQYF.

The CDR3 protein is CASSFGQANTEAFF. The DNA for the CDR3 is TGTGCCAGCAGCTTTGGACAGGCGAACACTGAAGCTTTCTTT. V is TRBV7-2 and J is TRBJ1-1; 7 bases are a match to TRBD1. CDR1 and CDR2 (germline): SGHTA, FQGNSA. The CDR3 spans 14 residues. V dropped 3 bases and J dropped 1; count of bases not matched to a gene: 2.

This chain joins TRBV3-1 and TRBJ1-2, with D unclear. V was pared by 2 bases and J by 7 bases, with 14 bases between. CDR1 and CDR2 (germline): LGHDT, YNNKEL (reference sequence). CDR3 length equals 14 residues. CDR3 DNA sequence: TGTGCCAGCAGCCAACAATCGGGTTGGCTTGGCTACACCTTC. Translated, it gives CASSQQSGWLGYTF.

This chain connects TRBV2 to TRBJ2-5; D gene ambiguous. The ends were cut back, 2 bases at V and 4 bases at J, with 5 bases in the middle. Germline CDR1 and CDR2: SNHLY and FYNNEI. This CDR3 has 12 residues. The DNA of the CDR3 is TGTGCCAGCAGTGAAATACGAGAGACCCAGTACTTC. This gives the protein CASSEIRETQYF.

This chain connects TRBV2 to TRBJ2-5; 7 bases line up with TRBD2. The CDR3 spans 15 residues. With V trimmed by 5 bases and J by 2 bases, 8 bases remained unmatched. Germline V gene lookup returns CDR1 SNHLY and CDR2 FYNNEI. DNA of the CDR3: TGTGCCAGCAGTAAGACTAGCAGTATACAAGAGACCCAGTACTTC. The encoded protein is CASSKTSSIQETQYF.

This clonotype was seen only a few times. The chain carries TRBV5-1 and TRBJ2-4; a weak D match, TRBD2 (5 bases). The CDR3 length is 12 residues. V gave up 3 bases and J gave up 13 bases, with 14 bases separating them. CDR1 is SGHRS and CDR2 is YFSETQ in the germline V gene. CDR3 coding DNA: TGCGCCAGCAGCTCCGCCGGGGTAGAGCAGTACTTC. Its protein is CASSSAGVEQYF.

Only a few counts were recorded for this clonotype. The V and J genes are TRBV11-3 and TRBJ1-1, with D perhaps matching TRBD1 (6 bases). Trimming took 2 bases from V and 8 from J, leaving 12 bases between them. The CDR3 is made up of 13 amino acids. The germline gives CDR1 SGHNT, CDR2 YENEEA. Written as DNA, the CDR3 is TGTGCCAGCAGCTTATCAGGGGTTAGGGAAGCTTTCTTT. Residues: CASSLSGVREAFF.

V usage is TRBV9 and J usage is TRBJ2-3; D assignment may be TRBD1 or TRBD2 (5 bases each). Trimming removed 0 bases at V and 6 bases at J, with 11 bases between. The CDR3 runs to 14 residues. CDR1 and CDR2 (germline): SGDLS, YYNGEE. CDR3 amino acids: CASSVVGTPDTQYF. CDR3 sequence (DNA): TGTGCCAGCAGCGTAGTCGGGACCCCGGATACGCAGTATTTT.

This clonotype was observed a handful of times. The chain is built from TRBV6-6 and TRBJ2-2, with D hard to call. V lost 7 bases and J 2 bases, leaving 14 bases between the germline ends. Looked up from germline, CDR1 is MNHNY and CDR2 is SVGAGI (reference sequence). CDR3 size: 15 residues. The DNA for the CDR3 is TGTGCCAGCACTCCGGCCGGTGGAAACACCGGGGAGCTGTTTTTT. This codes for CASTPAGGNTGELFF.

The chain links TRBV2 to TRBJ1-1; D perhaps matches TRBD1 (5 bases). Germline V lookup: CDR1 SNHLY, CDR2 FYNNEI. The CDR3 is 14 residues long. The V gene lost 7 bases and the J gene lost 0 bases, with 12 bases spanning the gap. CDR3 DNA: TGTGCCAGCATCTCAACAGGAGTGAACACTGAAGCTTTCTTT. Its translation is CASISTGVNTEAFF.

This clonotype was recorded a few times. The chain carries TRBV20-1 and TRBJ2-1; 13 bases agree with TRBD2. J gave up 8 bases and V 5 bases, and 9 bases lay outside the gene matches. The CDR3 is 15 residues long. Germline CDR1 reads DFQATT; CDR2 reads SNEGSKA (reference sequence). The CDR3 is CSASSGLAGVDEQFF. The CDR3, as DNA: TGCAGTGCTTCCTCCGGACTAGCGGGAGTGGATGAGCAGTTCTTC.

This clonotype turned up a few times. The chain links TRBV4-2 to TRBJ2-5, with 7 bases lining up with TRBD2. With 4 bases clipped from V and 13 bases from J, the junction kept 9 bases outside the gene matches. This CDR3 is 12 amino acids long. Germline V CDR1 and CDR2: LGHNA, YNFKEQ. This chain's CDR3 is CASSPGGGSLYF. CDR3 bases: TGTGCCAGCAGCCCGGGGGGAGGGAGTCTGTACTTC.

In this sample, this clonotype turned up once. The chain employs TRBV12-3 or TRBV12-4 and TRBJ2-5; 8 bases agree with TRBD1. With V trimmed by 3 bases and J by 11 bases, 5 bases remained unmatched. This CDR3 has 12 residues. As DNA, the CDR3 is TGTGCCAGCAGTTTCCCGGGACAGGCACAGTACTTC. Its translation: CASSFPGQAQYF.